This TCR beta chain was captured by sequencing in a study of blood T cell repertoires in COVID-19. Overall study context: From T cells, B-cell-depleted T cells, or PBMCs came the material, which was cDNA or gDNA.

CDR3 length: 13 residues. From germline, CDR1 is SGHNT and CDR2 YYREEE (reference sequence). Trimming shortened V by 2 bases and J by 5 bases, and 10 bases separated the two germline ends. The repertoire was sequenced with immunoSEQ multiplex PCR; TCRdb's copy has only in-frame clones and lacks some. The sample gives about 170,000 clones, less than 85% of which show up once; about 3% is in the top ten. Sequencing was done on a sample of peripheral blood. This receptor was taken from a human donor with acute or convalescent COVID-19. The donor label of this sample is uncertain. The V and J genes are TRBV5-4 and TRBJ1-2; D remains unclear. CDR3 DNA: TGTGCCAGCAGCTTTACCGGAGCTTATGGCTACACCTTC. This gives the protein CASSFTGAYGYTF.